The 22 T cell receptor beta chains presented below share a single source sample, sequenced in a study of PD-1 blockade in classical Hodgkin lymphoma. Every patient had relapsed following autologous stem cell transplantation, and cohorts differed in brentuximab vedotin exposure. The data were produced by immunoSEQ multiplex PCR, yet TCRdb's version contains in-frame clones alone and is incomplete. This sample has about 40,000 clones, with around 87% found just once. The source material was peripheral blood mononuclear cells (PBMCs), sampled at baseline. These TCRs come from a human donor with classical Hodgkin lymphoma.

V is TRBV7-8 and J is TRBJ2-7, with D perhaps assigned TRBD1 or TRBD2 (5 bases each). Per the germline V gene, CDR1 is SGHVS and CDR2 is FQNEAQ. V dropped 3 bases and J dropped 3 bases, with 12 bases sitting between them. CDR3 length equals 14 residues. In nucleotides, the CDR3 is TGTGCCAGCAGCTTGGTGGGACGGCACTACGAGCAGTACTTC. Translation: CASSLVGRHYEQYF.

The chain couples TRBV9 to TRBJ1-5; 7 bases fit TRBD1. Looked up from germline, CDR1 is SGDLS and CDR2 is YYNGEE. The CDR3 consists of 15 residues. The trim removed 3 bases at V and 6 bases at J, leaving 9 bases unmatched. This chain's CDR3 is CASSATGRLGQPQHF. For the CDR3, the DNA is TGTGCCAGCAGCGCGACAGGGAGGTTGGGTCAGCCCCAGCATTTT.

In DNA, the CDR3 is TGTGCCAGCTCACCACAAGGAACGAACACTGAAGCTTTCTTT. Translation gives CASSPQGTNTEAFF. The J gene is TRBJ1-1, the V gene TRBV18; D is unresolved. The CDR3 loop spans 14 amino acids. Deletions cut 1 base from V and 1 base from J, with 7 bases between. Germline values: CDR1 KGHSH, CDR2 LQKENI.

As to this clone: One end of the junction varies from germline; a read error may be responsible. J is TRBJ2-1 and V is TRBV7-9; 7 bases align to TRBD1. Germline assignment: CDR1 SEHNR and CDR2 FQNEAQ (reference sequence). The length of the CDR3 is 13 residues. As DNA, the CDR3 is TGTGCTAGCAGCCGACAGGGTAACAATGAGCAGTTCTTC. Protein: CASSRQGNNEQFF.

This CDR3 is CASSMLSGHSQETQYF. CDR3 nucleotides: TGTGCCAGTAGTATGCTCTCGGGACACTCCCAAGAGACCCAGTACTTC. The chain couples TRBV19 to TRBJ2-5; D possibly corresponds to TRBD1 (6 bases). The CDR3 runs to 16 residues. Deletions cut 3 bases from V and 1 base from J, with 15 bases between. CDR1 LNHDA and CDR2 SQIVND come from the germline V gene (reference sequence).

V is TRBV21-1 and J is TRBJ2-3; TRBD1, the table's D call, lacks a check against the DNA. TRBV21-1 is flagged as a pseudogene. The CDR3 sequence is 17 residues long. As DNA, the CDR3 is TGTGCCAGCAGCAAAACGCCAGGGTACCCTAGCACAGATACGCAGTATTTT. Translated: CASSKTPGYPSTDTQYF.

This sequence joins TRBV14 and TRBJ1-1; D ambiguous. The CDR3 totals 13 residues. Trimming removed 0 bases from V and 0 bases from J, with 2 bases in between. Germline-derived CDR1 and CDR2 are SGHDN and FVKESK. CDR3 in amino acids: CASSQDMNTEAFF. In DNA, the CDR3 is TGTGCCAGCAGCCAAGACATGAACACTGAAGCTTTCTTT.

This chain joins TRBV10-3 and TRBJ1-5; TRBD1 might be the D (5 bases). The V gene lost 4 bases and the J gene lost 3 bases, with 7 bases spanning the gap. The CDR3 contains 13 residues. Germline values: CDR1 ENHRY, CDR2 SYGVKD. CDR3 DNA sequence: TGTGCCATCAGTGGACAGTACAATCAGCCCCAGCATTTT. Its protein is CAISGQYNQPQHF.

The chain employs TRBV18 and TRBJ2-6; D might be TRBD2 (5 bases). Germline CDR1 reads KGHSH; CDR2 reads LQKENI. The CDR3 has 16 amino acids. Trimming stripped 0 bases from V and 1 base from J, with 7 bases between. This chain's CDR3 is CASSPPGRSGANVLTF. Here the CDR3 DNA reads TGTGCCAGCTCACCACCGGGGAGATCTGGGGCCAACGTCCTGACTTTC.

The chain recombines TRBV19 with TRBJ2-7; no definite D call. Trimming left V 5 bases short and J 1 base short, with 6 bases between. The CDR3 totals 12 residues. Germline values: CDR1 LNHDA, CDR2 SQIVND (reference sequence). The CDR3 reads CASSSRSYEQYF. The CDR3 coding sequence is TGTGCCAGTAGTTCCCGATCCTACGAGCAGTACTTC. Full variable domain (outside the CDR3, taken from reference TRBV19 and TRBJ2-7): DGGITQSPKYLFRKEGQNVTLSCEQNLNHDAMYWYRQDPGQGLRLIYYSQIVNDFQKGDIAEGYSVSREKKESFPLTVTSAQKNPTAFYLCASSSRSYEQYFGPGTRLTVT.

The chain combines TRBV9 with TRBJ1-4, with TRBD1 matching 8 bases. V dropped 1 base and J dropped 5; count of bases not matched to a gene: 4. There are 15 residues in the CDR3. Per germline, CDR1 SGDLS and CDR2 YYNGEE. CDR3 amino acids: CASSVTGTGNEKLFF. DNA for the CDR3: TGTGCCAGCAGCGTAACCGGGACAGGAAATGAAAAACTGTTTTTT. Supplemented by reference TRBV9 and TRBJ1-4, the full variable domain reads DSGVTQTPKHLITATGQRVTLRCSPRSGDLSVYWYQQSLDQGLQFLIQYYNGEERAKGNILERFSAQQFPDLHSELNLSSLELGDSALYFCASSVTGTGNEKLFFGSGTQLSVL.

V is TRBV5-1 and J is TRBJ1-1; TRBD1 matches at 7 bases. J gave up 3 bases and V 1 base, and 6 bases lay outside the gene matches. The CDR3 totals 15 residues. CDR1 and CDR2 from the germline V gene are SGHRS and YFSETQ. CDR3 DNA: TGCGCCAGCAGCTTGTACAGGGGAGAGTACACTGAAGCTTTCTTT. Translation: CASSLYRGEYTEAFF.

This chain connects TRBV10-3 to TRBJ2-7; D not certain. Between the trimmed V and J ends, which lost 0 bases and 1 base, there was a span of 10 bases. Germline CDR1 ENHRY, CDR2 SYGVKD. The CDR3 covers 15 residues. CDR3 DNA sequence: TGTGCCATCAGTGAGTCGAAGGGTAGGTCCTACGAGCAGTACTTC. Residues: CAISESKGRSYEQYF.

The chain has TRBV29-1 and TRBJ1-2; D gene ambiguous. This CDR3 region has 14 residues. V dropped 2 bases and J dropped 2 bases, with 12 bases sitting between them. From germline, CDR1 is SQVTM and CDR2 ANQGSEA. The chain's CDR3 is CSVERGGLNYGYTF. The CDR3 DNA sequence: TGCAGCGTTGAACGGGGAGGCTTAAACTATGGCTACACCTTC.

The V call is TRBV11-2, the J call TRBJ2-1; maybe TRBD2 (6 bases). Per the germline V gene, CDR1 is SGHAT and CDR2 is FQNNGV. The CDR3 contains 12 residues. Trimming shortened V by 6 bases and J by 10 bases, and 13 bases separated the two germline ends. The CDR3 loop reads CASRRSGLEQFF. DNA for the CDR3: TGTGCCAGCAGACGGAGCGGGTTAGAGCAGTTCTTC.

This clone has a handful of counts. The chain carries TRBV2 and TRBJ2-2; 10 bases fit TRBD1. With 3 bases clipped from V and 6 bases from J, the junction kept 1 base outside the gene matches. CDR1 is SNHLY, CDR2 FYNNEI, per germline. This CDR3 contains 14 residues. Here the CDR3 DNA reads TGTGCCAGCAGTGATGACAGGGGGCCCGGGGAGCTGTTTTTT. Translating it yields CASSDDRGPGELFF.

This chain joins TRBV7-2 and TRBJ2-5; D tentatively fits TRBD1 or TRBD2 (6 bases each). This CDR3 spans 13 amino acids. The V end lost 7 bases, the J end lost 8 bases, and 17 bases lay between the germline ends. Per the germline V gene, CDR1 is SGHTA and CDR2 is FQGNSA. CDR3 residues: CASTIGGGRTQYF. Here the CDR3 DNA reads TGTGCCAGCACAATAGGGGGAGGCAGAACCCAGTACTTC. Full variable domain (missing parts from reference TRBV7-2 and TRBJ2-5): GAGVSQSPSNKVTEKGKDVELRCDPISGHTALYWYRQSLGQGLEFLIYFQGNSAPDKSGLPSDRFSAERTGGSVSTLTIQRTQQEDSAVYLCASTIGGGRTQYFGPGTRLLVL.

This rearrangement joins TRBV18 to TRBJ2-3; D is undetermined. Trimming left V 2 bases short and J 6 bases short, with 12 bases between. This CDR3 contains 14 residues. The germline gives CDR1 KGHSH, CDR2 LQKENI. Here the CDR3 reads CASSPDTHTDTQYF. As DNA, the CDR3 is TGTGCCAGCTCACCAGACACCCACACGGATACGCAGTATTTT. The full variable domain, with the rest looked up from reference TRBV18 and TRBJ2-3, is NAGVMQNPRHLVRRRGQEARLRCSPMKGHSHVYWYRQLPEEGLKFMVYLQKENIIDESGMPKERFSAEFPKEGPSILRIQQVVRGDSAAYFCASSPDTHTDTQYFGPGTRLTVL.

This clone was counted between two and nine times. The chain recombines TRBV7-3 with TRBJ2-1; no reliable D call. CDR3 length: 15 amino acids. The germline V and J ends were trimmed by 2 bases and 0 bases, with 8 bases remaining between them. Germline CDR1 is SGHTA and CDR2 is FQGTGA. CDR3 in amino acids: CASSLAESSYNEQFF. The CDR3 DNA follows: TGTGCCAGCAGCTTAGCGGAAAGCTCCTACAATGAGCAGTTCTTC.

The DNA for the CDR3 is TGTGCCAGCAGATCCGGACAGGGAAGCTACACCTTC. Translating gives CASRSGQGSYTF. V gene TRBV7-9 combines with J gene TRBJ1-2; 8 bases fit TRBD1. V gave up 6 bases and J gave up 9 bases; unmatched junction bases: 6. This CDR3 is 12 amino acids long. Germline V gives CDR1 SEHNR, CDR2 FQNEAQ (reference sequence). The complete variable domain, with remaining parts taken from reference TRBV7-9 and TRBJ1-2, reads DTGVSQNPRHKITKRGQNVTFRCDPISEHNRLYWYRQTLGQGPEFLTYFQNEAQLEKSRLLSDRFSAERPKGSFSTLEIQRTEQGDSAMYLCASRSGQGSYTFGSGTRLTVV.

This clone was picked up a small number of times. This CDR3 is CASSLNRFGGYTF. The CDR3 DNA reads as TGTGCCAGCAGTTTAAACAGGTTCGGTGGCTACACCTTC. The chain recombines TRBV28 with TRBJ1-2, with D perhaps TRBD1 (5 bases). The germline gives CDR1 MDHEN, CDR2 SYDVKM. V lost 2 bases, J lost 7 bases, and 11 bases lay in between. The CDR3 runs 13 residues.

The V and J genes are TRBV25-1 and TRBJ1-5, with D unresolved. The CDR3 consists of 14 residues. V shed 7 bases and J shed 0 bases, with 10 bases lying between them. From germline, CDR1 is MGHDK and CDR2 SYGVNS. The CDR3 DNA reads TGTGCCAGCAAAGCCTCTAGTAGCAATCAGCCCCAGCATTTT. Protein product: CASKASSSNQPQHF.